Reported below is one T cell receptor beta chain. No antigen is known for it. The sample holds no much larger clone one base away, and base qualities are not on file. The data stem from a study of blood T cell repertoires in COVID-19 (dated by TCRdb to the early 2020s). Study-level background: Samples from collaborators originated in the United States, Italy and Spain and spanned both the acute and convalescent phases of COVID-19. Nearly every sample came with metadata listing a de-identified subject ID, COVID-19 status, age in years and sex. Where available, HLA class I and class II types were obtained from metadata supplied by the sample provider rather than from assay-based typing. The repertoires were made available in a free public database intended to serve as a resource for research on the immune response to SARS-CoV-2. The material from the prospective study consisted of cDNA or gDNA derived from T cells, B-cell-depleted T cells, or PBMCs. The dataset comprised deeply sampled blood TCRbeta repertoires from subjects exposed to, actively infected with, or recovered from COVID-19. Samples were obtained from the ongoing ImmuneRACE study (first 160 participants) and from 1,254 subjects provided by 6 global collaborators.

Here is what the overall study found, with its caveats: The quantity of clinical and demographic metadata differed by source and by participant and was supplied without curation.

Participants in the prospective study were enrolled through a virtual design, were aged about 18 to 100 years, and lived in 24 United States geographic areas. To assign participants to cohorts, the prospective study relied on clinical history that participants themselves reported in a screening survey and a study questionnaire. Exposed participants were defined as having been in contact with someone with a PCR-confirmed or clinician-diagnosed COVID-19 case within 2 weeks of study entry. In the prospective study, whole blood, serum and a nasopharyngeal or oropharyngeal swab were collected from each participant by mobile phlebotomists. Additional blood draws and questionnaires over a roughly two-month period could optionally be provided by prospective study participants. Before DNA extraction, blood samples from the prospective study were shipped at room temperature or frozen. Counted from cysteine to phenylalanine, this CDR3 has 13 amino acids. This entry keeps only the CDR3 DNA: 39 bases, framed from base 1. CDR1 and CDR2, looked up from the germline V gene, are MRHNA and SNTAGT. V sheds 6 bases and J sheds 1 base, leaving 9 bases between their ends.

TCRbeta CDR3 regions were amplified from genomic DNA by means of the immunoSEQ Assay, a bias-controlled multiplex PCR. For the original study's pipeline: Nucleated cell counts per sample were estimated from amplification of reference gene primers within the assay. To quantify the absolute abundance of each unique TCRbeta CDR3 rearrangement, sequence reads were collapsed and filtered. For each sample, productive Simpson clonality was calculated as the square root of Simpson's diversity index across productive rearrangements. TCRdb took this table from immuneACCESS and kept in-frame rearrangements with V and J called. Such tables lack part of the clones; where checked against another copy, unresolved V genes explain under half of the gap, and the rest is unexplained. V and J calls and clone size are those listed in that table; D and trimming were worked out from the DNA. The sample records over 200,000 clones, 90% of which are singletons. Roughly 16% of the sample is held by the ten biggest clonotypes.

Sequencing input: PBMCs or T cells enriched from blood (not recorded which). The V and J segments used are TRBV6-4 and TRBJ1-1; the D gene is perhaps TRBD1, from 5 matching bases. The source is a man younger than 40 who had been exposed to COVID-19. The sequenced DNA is TGTGCCAGCAGAACTCAGGGGAACACTGAAGCTTTCTTT. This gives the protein CASRTQGNTEAFF.